Each of the 9 T cell receptor beta chains below was sequenced from the same sample in a study of blood T cell repertoires in COVID-19. Repertoires were generated with immunoSEQ multiplex PCR, while TCRdb's copy carries only in-frame clones and drops some. The sample has 350,000 to 400,000 clones, roughly 90% seen once. Input material: peripheral blood. The receptors here all came from a young man with active or convalescent COVID-19.

The chain recombines TRBV4-1 with TRBJ2-1, with D possibly TRBD2 on 6 matching bases. The CDR3 runs to 15 residues. Germline-derived CDR1 and CDR2 are MGHRA and YSYEKL. The ends were cut back, 3 bases at V and 9 bases at J, with 18 bases in the middle. The CDR3 sequence: CASSQQGSGVAEQFF. CDR3 coding DNA: TGCGCCAGCAGCCAGCAGGGTTCGGGAGTTGCTGAGCAGTTCTTC.

The J gene is TRBJ1-2, the V gene TRBV6-5; 7 bases align to TRBD1. In germline, CDR1 is MNHEY, CDR2 SVGAGI. The CDR3 runs 14 residues. The V segment lost 4 bases and the J segment 7 bases; nucleotides outside the gene matches: 9. CDR3 in DNA: TGTGCCAGCAGTTGGGCCAGGGGGACGGGTGGCTACACCTTC. This translates into CASSWARGTGGYTF.

CDR3 coding DNA: TGTGCCAGCAGCGGGGGACAGAATGAAAAACTGTTTTTT. Amino acids: CASSGGQNEKLFF. This chain links TRBV7-2 with TRBJ1-4, with 7 bases identical to TRBD1. This CDR3 contains 13 residues. Germline V gene sequence: CDR1 SGHTA, CDR2 FQGNSA. J lost 5 bases, V lost 5 bases, and 2 bases had no gene match.

The rearrangement links TRBV11-2 to TRBJ2-3; D uncertain. This CDR3 region has 14 residues. V was shortened by 6 bases and J by 5 bases, with 15 bases between the two germline ends. CDR1 and CDR2 from the germline V gene are SGHAT and FQNNGV. The CDR3 region has the DNA TGTGCCAGCAGGCCCCCTATACTCCAAGATACGCAGTATTTT. It yields the protein CASRPPILQDTQYF.

The chain combines TRBV12-5 with TRBJ2-2; D is perhaps TRBD2 (6 bases). V was cut by 6 bases and J by 6 bases, with 11 bases left in between. Germline loops: CDR1 LGHNT, CDR2 FRNRAP. The CDR3 is 13 residues long. CDR3: CASGPGVPGELFF. For the CDR3, the DNA is TGTGCTAGTGGACCGGGAGTCCCCGGGGAGCTGTTTTTT.

The V gene is TRBV11-1, the J gene TRBJ2-4; D is unresolved. Looked up from germline, CDR1 is SGHAT and CDR2 is FQDESV (reference sequence). The CDR3 is made up of 16 amino acids. Trimming took off 1 base at V and 1 base at J, with 11 bases between the two ends. The CDR3 here is CASSLGYPAAKNIQYF. Here the CDR3 DNA reads TGTGCCAGCAGCTTAGGGTATCCCGCGGCCAAAAACATTCAGTACTTC.

This rearrangement joins TRBV7-3 to TRBJ2-1, with TRBD2 identical over 11 bases. CDR1 and CDR2 (germline): SGHTA, FQGTGA. The CDR3 loop spans 15 amino acids. The V gene end was trimmed by 5 bases and the J gene end by 4 bases; junction bases not matched to a gene: 4. CDR3 protein: CASSRLAGSYNEQFF. The CDR3 region has the DNA TGTGCCAGCAGCCGACTAGCGGGATCGTACAATGAGCAGTTCTTC.

The chain couples TRBV12-3 or TRBV12-4 to TRBJ2-2; 7 bases are shared with TRBD1. With 7 bases clipped from V and 7 bases from J, the junction kept 3 bases outside the gene matches. The CDR3 runs to 12 residues. The CDR3 spells CASNRGVGELFF. For the CDR3, the DNA is TGTGCCAGCAACAGGGGCGTCGGGGAGCTGTTTTTT.

The gene calls are TRBV5-6 and TRBJ2-7; 9 bases map to TRBD2. CDR3 length: 18 residues. Unmatched junction bases numbered 11, after V lost 1 base and J lost 0 bases. Germline-derived CDR1 and CDR2 are SGHDT and YYEEEE. The CDR3 spells CASSLIFRLAANSYEQYF. CDR3 nucleotides: TGTGCCAGCAGCTTGATCTTTAGACTAGCGGCTAACTCCTACGAGCAGTACTTC.